The 5 T cell receptor beta chains below all came from one sample that was sequenced in a study of OX40 agonist ivuxolimab in advanced cancers. The data were produced by immunoSEQ multiplex PCR, yet TCRdb's version contains in-frame clones alone and is incomplete. The sample contains fewer than 100,000 clones, roughly 85% of which appear only once. The sample in question was CD4+ or CD8+ T cells sorted from blood, obtained in a trial of the OX40 agonist ivuxolimab. The receptors stem from an adult with an advanced solid tumor such as melanoma, head and neck, liver or kidney cancer.

This clone was picked up one time. V and J are TRBV6-1 and TRBJ1-5; tentative D call: TRBD1 (5 bases). The CDR3 is 13 residues long. Germline assignment: CDR1 MNHNS and CDR2 SASEGT. The V and J ends lost 7 bases and 6 bases respectively, with 13 bases between them. This chain's CDR3 is CASTGAGTQPQHF. The CDR3 DNA sequence: TGTGCCAGCACCGGGGCAGGGACTCAGCCCCAGCATTTT.

The chain has TRBV4-2 and TRBJ2-7; 9 nucleotides match TRBD1. This CDR3 contains 15 residues. The germline CDR1 and CDR2 sequences are LGHNA and YNFKEQ. The V gene end was trimmed by 0 bases and the J gene end by 5 bases; junction bases not matched to a gene: 5. The CDR3 reads CASSQEGQGVDEQYF. For the CDR3, the DNA is TGTGCCAGCAGCCAAGAGGGACAGGGAGTTGACGAGCAGTACTTC.

The genes are TRBV2 and TRBJ1-2; D gene unclear. The CDR3 extends over 14 amino acids. Germline CDR1 is SNHLY and CDR2 is FYNNEI. Between the trimmed V and J ends, which lost 6 bases and 7 bases, there was a span of 18 bases. DNA of the CDR3: TGTGCCAGCAGGGCGACCCAAAGGACGGGTGGCTACACCTTC. As protein: CASRATQRTGGYTF.

The genes are TRBV11-2 and TRBJ2-1, with 7 bases lining up with TRBD1. CDR3 length equals 15 residues. Germline V lookup: CDR1 SGHAT, CDR2 FQNNGV. Trimming at V came to 1 base and at J to 6 bases, leaving 6 bases not matched to a gene. The CDR3 region is CASSLAPTGFNEQFF. DNA of the CDR3: TGTGCCAGCAGCTTAGCCCCGACAGGGTTCAATGAGCAGTTCTTC.

V usage is TRBV7-3 and J usage is TRBJ2-5; unclear D gene. The germline V and J ends were trimmed by 2 bases and 2 bases, with 9 bases remaining between them. The CDR3 is made up of 14 amino acids. Germline V gene data show CDR1 as SGHTA and CDR2 as FQGTGA. The CDR3 DNA is TGTGCCAGCAGCTTATCCCGGGTTCAAGAGACCCAGTACTTC. It encodes CASSLSRVQETQYF.